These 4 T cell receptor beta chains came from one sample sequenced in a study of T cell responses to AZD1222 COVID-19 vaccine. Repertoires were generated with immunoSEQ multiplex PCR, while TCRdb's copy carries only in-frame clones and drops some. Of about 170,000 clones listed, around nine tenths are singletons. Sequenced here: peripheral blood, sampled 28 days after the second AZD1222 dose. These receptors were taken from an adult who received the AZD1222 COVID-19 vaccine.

The CDR3 reads CASSQQGQATEAFF. The CDR3 DNA is TGTGCCAGCAGCCAACAGGGACAGGCCACTGAAGCTTTCTTT. The V and J genes are TRBV16 and TRBJ1-1, with 8 bases fitting TRBD1. V shed 2 bases and J 4 bases; nucleotides not matched to a gene: 3. This CDR3 spans 14 amino acids. CDR1 is KGHSY, CDR2 FQNENV, per germline. The full variable domain, in which reference TRBV16 and TRBJ1-1 provide the parts outside the CDR3, is GEEVAQTPKHLVRGEGQKAKLYCAPIKGHSYVFWYQQVLKNEFKFLISFQNENVFDETGMPKERFSAKCLPNSPCSLEIQATKLEDSAVYFCASSQQGQATEAFFGQGTRLTVV.

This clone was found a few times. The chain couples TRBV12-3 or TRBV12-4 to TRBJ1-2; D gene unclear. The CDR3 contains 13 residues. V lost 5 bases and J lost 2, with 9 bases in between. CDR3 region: CASSLGGNYGYTF. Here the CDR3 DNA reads TGTGCCAGCAGTCTCGGCGGGAACTATGGCTACACCTTC.

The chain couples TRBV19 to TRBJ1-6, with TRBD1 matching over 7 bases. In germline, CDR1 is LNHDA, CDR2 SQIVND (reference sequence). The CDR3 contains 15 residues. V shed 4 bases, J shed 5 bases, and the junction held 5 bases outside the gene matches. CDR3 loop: CASSTRTGDNSPLHF. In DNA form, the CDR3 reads TGTGCCAGTAGTACCCGGACAGGAGATAATTCACCCCTCCACTTT.

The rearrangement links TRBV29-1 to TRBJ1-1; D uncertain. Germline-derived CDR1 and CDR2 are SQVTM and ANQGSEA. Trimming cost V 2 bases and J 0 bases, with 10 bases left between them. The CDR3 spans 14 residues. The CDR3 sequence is CSVELRGLNTEAFF. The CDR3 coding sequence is TGCAGCGTTGAACTCCGGGGTCTGAACACTGAAGCTTTCTTT.